Following are 7 T cell receptor beta chains from one sample sequenced in a study of blood T cell repertoires in COVID-19. Sequenced by immunoSEQ multiplex PCR; TCRdb stores in-frame clones only, minus some. Found here are 300,000 to 400,000 clones, approximately 90% of them singletons; the top ten hold more than 0.9%. Sequencing was done on a sample of PBMCs or T cells enriched from blood (not recorded which). Every receptor here comes from a woman younger than 45 with acute COVID-19.

The rearrangement joins TRBV5-1 to TRBJ2-2, with 12 bases aligning to TRBD1. Germline trimming cut 4 bases from V and 10 bases from J; bases unmatched to any gene: 5. Germline CDR1 is SGHRS and CDR2 is YFSETQ. The CDR3 spans 14 residues. The CDR3 sequence is CASSQGQGASELFF. Here the CDR3 DNA reads TGCGCCAGCAGCCAGGGACAGGGGGCCTCGGAGCTGTTTTTT.

The chain has TRBV20-1 and TRBJ2-7; 10 nucleotides agree with TRBD1. V lost 3 bases and J lost 4; bases outside the gene matches: 9. The CDR3 has 15 residues. Per the germline V gene, CDR1 is DFQATT and CDR2 is SNEGSKA (reference sequence). The CDR3, as DNA: TGCAGTGCTAGTACTCTCGCGGGACAGGGGTACGAGCAGTACTTC. This encodes CSASTLAGQGYEQYF.

The chain is built from TRBV18 and TRBJ1-6; D call uncertain. The germline V gene encodes CDR1 KGHSH and CDR2 LQKENI. This CDR3 is 13 amino acids long. V was pared by 1 base and J by 8 bases, with 6 bases between. As DNA, the CDR3 is TGTGCCAGCTCACCACGTCAGGATTCACCCCTCCACTTT. This translates into CASSPRQDSPLHF.

The rearrangement joins TRBV2 to TRBJ2-7; D is unclear. The length of the CDR3 is 14 residues. Trimming removed 8 bases from V and 5 bases from J, with 19 bases in between. CDR1 and CDR2 from the germline V gene are SNHLY and FYNNEI. The CDR3 region is CASLPRYGQNEQYF. The CDR3 bases are TGTGCCAGCTTGCCTCGGTATGGTCAAAACGAGCAGTACTTC.

This clone showed up just once. The gene calls are TRBV5-1 and TRBJ2-3, with 9 positions matching TRBD2. After removal of 2 bases from V and 0 bases from J, the junction contained 7 bases not matched to a gene. The germline V gene has CDR1 SGHRS and CDR2 YFSETQ. The CDR3 runs to 17 residues. The CDR3 is CASSFGSGGPSTDTQYF. The CDR3 DNA reads as TGCGCCAGCAGCTTTGGTAGCGGGGGCCCTAGCACAGATACGCAGTATTTT.

The V call is TRBV3-1 (or the pseudogene TRBV3-2), the J call TRBJ1-3; possibly TRBD1 for D (6 bases). Germline CDR1 LGHDT, CDR2 YNNKEL (reference sequence). Between the trimmed V and J ends, which lost 2 bases and 0 bases, there was a span of 8 bases. The CDR3 is made up of 15 amino acids. CDR3 in amino acids: CASSQRGISGNTIYF. DNA of the CDR3: TGTGCCAGCAGCCAAAGGGGGATCTCTGGAAACACCATATATTTT.

J is TRBJ1-2 and V is TRBV13, with D possibly TRBD1 on 6 matching bases. V lost 4 bases to trimming and J lost 3 bases, with 18 bases between them. There are 16 residues in the CDR3. CDR1 is PRHDT and CDR2 is FYEKMQ in the germline V gene (reference sequence). CDR3 DNA: TGTGCCAGCAGCTCGACCCAGGACAAGGGGGACTATGGCTACACCTTC. This sequence encodes CASSSTQDKGDYGYTF.